This T cell receptor beta chain was recorded in a study of vaccination and CD4 T cells after COVID-19. In the study overall: Some 10 convalescent patients had mild and one had severe PCR-confirmed SARS-CoV-2 disease.

The CDR3 is 15 residues long. CDR1 is MNHEY, CDR2 SMNVEV, per germline (reference sequence). Trimming took off 4 bases at V and 9 bases at J, with 16 bases between the two ends. This clonotype is medium-sized within its sample. The antigen remains unidentified. At the Johns Hopkins FTIC core, DNA taken from cultured CD4+ T cells was sequenced by way of the Oncomine TCR Beta short-read assay. TCRdb re-called the PCR reads with MiXCR, one entry per CDR3 protein. In the table there are tens of thousands of distinct CDR3 sequences, 28% of which are singletons. Time point indicated: late sampling 161 to 241 days after vaccination in three convalescent patients. Noted treatment: 10-day PBMC culture with coronavirus spike peptide pools or control peptides (ViraFEST assay).

Sample: CD4+ T cells from blood, cultured in vitro, taken about 7 months after SARS-CoV-2 vaccination. J is TRBJ1-6 and V is TRBV27; no firm D call. The sequence was collected from a human donor who had recovered from COVID-19. CDR3 DNA sequence: TGTGCCAGCAGTTCGGACGGAGCGATCATTTCACCCCTCCACTTT. It is translated as CASSSDGAIISPLHF.